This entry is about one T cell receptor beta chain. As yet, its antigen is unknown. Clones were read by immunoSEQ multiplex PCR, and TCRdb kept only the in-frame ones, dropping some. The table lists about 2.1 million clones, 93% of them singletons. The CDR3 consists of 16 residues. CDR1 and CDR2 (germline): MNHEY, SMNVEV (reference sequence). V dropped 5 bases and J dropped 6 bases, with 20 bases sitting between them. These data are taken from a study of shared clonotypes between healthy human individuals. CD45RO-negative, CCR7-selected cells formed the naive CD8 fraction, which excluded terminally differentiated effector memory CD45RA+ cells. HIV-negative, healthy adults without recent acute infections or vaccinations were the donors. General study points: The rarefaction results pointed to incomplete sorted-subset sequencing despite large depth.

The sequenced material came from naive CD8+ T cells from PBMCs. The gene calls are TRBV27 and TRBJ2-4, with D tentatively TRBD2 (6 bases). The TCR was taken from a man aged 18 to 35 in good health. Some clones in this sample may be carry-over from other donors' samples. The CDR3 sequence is CASSPTLGRDPNIQYF. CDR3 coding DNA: TGTGCCAGCAGTCCCACCCTCGGGAGAGACCCAAACATTCAGTACTTC.